The rows below give T cell receptor beta chains drawn from one sample of a study of cytomegalovirus exposure and HLA in healthy donors. Data came from immunoSEQ multiplex PCR; TCRdb stores just in-frame clones and leaves some out. The sample holds around 150,000 clones, around 96% seen once. The specimen was PBMCs. The receptors were gathered from a woman aged 18-35 years in good health and CMV-seronegative. Each CDR3 is given with its conserved first and last residue. Each record gives: clone size, V gene, D gene, J gene, CDR3 DNA, CDR3 protein. D genes are given only for firm matches. Not all rows give a size; the values are once, few, many and, for expanded clones, a class.

size: NA; V: TRBV6-6; D: NA; J: TRBJ1-6; DNA: TGTGCCAGCAGTTACAGACAGTCCGCAAATTCACCCCTCCACTTT; CDR3: CASSYRQSANSPLHF
size: NA; V: TRBV4-3; D: TRBD1; J: TRBJ2-7; DNA: TGCGCCAGCAGCCATCGCCTAGACAGGGCACCCCACGAGCAGTACTTC; CDR3: CASSHRLDRAPHEQYF
size: NA; V: TRBV7-2; D: NA; J: TRBJ2-7; DNA: TGTGCCAGCAGCTTAGAAGGGGCCAGGTACGAGCAGTACTTC; CDR3: CASSLEGARYEQYF
size: NA; V: TRBV7-2; D: TRBD1; J: TRBJ1-4; DNA: TGTGCCAGCAGCTCATACACAGGGGCCGCTAATGAAAAACTGTTTTTT; CDR3: CASSSYTGAANEKLFF
size: NA; V: TRBV5-1; D: TRBD1; J: TRBJ2-2; DNA: TGCGCCAGCAGCTTCGGGACAGGGCACACCGGGGAGCTGTTTTTT; CDR3: CASSFGTGHTGELFF
size: NA; V: TRBV7-2; D: NA; J: TRBJ1-4; DNA: TGTGCCAGCAGCCCCCGCAGGTCAGGCGAAAAACTGTTTTTT; CDR3: CASSPRRSGEKLFF
size: NA; V: TRBV4-1; D: TRBD2; J: TRBJ2-1; DNA: TGCGCCAGCAGCCAAGACGGGACTAGCGGTTACTACAATGAGCAGTTCTTC; CDR3: CASSQDGTSGYYNEQFF
size: NA; V: TRBV19; D: NA; J: TRBJ1-2; DNA: TGTGCCAGTAGTATTTATCAACAGAACCATTATGGCTACACCTTC; CDR3: CASSIYQQNHYGYTF
size: once; V: TRBV10-3; D: TRBD1; J: TRBJ1-2; DNA: TGTGCCATCGGGGGACAGGGAGACTATGGCTACACCTTC; CDR3: CAIGGQGDYGYTF
size: NA; V: TRBV2; D: TRBD2; J: TRBJ2-1; DNA: TGTGCCAGCAGGGGTAGCGGGGGGGTAGTCTACAATGAGCAGTTCTTC; CDR3: CASRGSGGVVYNEQFF
size: NA; V: TRBV2; D: NA; J: TRBJ2-7; DNA: TGTGCCAGCAGTGGGGACACCACACGAGCCTACGAGCAGTACTTC; CDR3: CASSGDTTRAYEQYF
size: NA; V: TRBV5-6; D: TRBD2; J: TRBJ2-5; DNA: TGTGCCAGCAGCTGGACTAGCCTTGAGACCCAGTACTTC; CDR3: CASSWTSLETQYF
size: few; V: TRBV7-7; D: NA; J: TRBJ2-1; DNA: TGTGCTAGCAGCTTATCCTCAGTGGGGGGCAATGAGCAGTTCTTC; CDR3: CASSLSSVGGNEQFF
size: NA; V: TRBV7-2; D: TRBD1; J: TRBJ2-5; DNA: TGTGCCAGCAGCAAGGGACAGTTCCAAGAGACCCAGTACTTC; CDR3: CASSKGQFQETQYF
size: once; V: TRBV18; D: TRBD1; J: TRBJ1-2; DNA: TGTGCCAGCTCAGACGACAGGGACTATGGCTACACCTTC; CDR3: CASSDDRDYGYTF
size: NA; V: TRBV7-8; D: NA; J: TRBJ2-7; DNA: TGTGCCAGCCTCTTAGGGGAGGGGGGCTACGAGCAGTACTTC; CDR3: CASLLGEGGYEQYF
size: NA; V: TRBV27; D: NA; J: TRBJ2-1; DNA: TGTGCCAGCAGCGAACTACAGGGTTGGAATGAGCAGTTCTTC; CDR3: CASSELQGWNEQFF
size: NA; V: TRBV9; D: TRBD1; J: TRBJ1-3; DNA: TGTGCCAGCAGCGTAGGAGGGACAGGGGGCTTTGGAAACACCATATATTTT; CDR3: CASSVGGTGGFGNTIYF
size: NA; V: TRBV27; D: NA; J: TRBJ1-1; DNA: TGTGCCAGCAGTTTGAGGGGGATGAACACTGAAGCTTTCTTT; CDR3: CASSLRGMNTEAFF
size: NA; V: TRBV11-2; D: TRBD2; J: TRBJ2-3; DNA: TGTGCCAGCAGCTTACCGGGGGGGCCAGATACGCAGTATTTT; CDR3: CASSLPGGPDTQYF